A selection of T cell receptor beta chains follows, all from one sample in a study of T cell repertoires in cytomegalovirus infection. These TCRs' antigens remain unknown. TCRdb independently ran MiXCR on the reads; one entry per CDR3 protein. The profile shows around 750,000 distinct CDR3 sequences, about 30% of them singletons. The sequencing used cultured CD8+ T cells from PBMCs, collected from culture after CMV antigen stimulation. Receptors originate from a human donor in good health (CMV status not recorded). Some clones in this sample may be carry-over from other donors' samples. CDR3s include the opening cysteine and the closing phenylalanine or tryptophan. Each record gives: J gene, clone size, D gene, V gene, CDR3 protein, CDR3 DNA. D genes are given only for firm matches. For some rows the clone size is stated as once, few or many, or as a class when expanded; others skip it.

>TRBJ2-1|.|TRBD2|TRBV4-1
CASSRTSGGPSSYNEQFF
TGCGCCAGCAGCCGGACTAGCGGGGGCCCGAGCTCCTACAATGAGCAGTTCTTC
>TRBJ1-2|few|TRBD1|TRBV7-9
CASSSPRGHAGGYTF
TGTGCCAGCAGCTCGCCCAGGGGGCATGCTGGTGGCTACACCTTC
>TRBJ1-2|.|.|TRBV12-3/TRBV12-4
CASSLVQGRSNYGYTF
TGTGCCAGCAGTTTAGTTCAAGGAAGATCTAACTATGGCTACACCTTC
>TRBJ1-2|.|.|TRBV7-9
CASSLTMAPANYGYTF
TGTGCCAGCAGCTTAACGATGGCCCCGGCTAACTATGGCTACACCTTC
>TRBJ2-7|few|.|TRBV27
CASSRGLDEQYF
TGTGCCAGCAGTAGAGGGTTGGACGAGCAGTACTTC
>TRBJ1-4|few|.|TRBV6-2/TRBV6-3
CASSWGRSGEKLFF
TGTGCCAGCAGTTGGGGCAGGTCTGGTGAAAAACTGTTTTTT
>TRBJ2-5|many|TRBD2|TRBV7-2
CASSQGTSGGVETQYF
TGTGCCAGCAGCCAAGGGACTAGCGGGGGAGTGGAGACCCAGTACTTC
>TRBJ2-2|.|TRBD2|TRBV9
CASSVGGRRAAGELFF
TGTGCCAGCAGCGTAGGCGGGAGAAGGGCGGCCGGGGAGCTGTTTTTT
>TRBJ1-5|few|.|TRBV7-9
CASSLASRGFNQPQHF
TGTGCCAGCAGCTTGGCCTCGCGGGGTTTTAATCAGCCCCAGCATTTT
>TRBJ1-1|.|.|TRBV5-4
CASKPKGDTEAFF
TGTGCCAGCAAACCCAAAGGAGACACTGAAGCTTTCTTT
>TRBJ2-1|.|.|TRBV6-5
CASSPGPIGNEQFF
TGTGCCAGCAGTCCGGGACCTATTGGCAATGAGCAGTTCTTC
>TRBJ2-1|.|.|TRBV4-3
CASSQETRFNFNNEQFF
TGCGCCAGCAGCCAAGAAACCCGCTTTAATTTTAACAATGAGCAGTTCTTC
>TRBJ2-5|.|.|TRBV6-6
CASSIRDFPQETQYF
TGTGCCAGCAGCATTCGGGACTTCCCTCAAGAGACCCAGTACTTC
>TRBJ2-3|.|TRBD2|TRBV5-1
CASSLVPGLVTDTQYF
TGCGCCAGCAGCTTGGTTCCGGGACTAGTCACAGATACGCAGTATTTT
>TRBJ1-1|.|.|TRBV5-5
CASSLPRGRGTEAFF
TGTGCCAGCAGCCTCCCGAGGGGACGGGGAACTGAAGCTTTCTTT
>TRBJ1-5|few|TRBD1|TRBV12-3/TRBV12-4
CASSFDLGDRVMGFDQPQHF
TGTGCCAGCAGTTTTGATCTTGGGGACAGGGTTATGGGGTTTGATCAGCCCCAGCATTTT
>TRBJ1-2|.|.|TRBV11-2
CASSGRQDGNYGYTF
TGTGCCAGCAGCGGCAGACAGGATGGGAACTATGGCTACACCTTC
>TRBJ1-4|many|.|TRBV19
CASSSEGLNEKLFF
TGTGCCAGTAGTAGCGAAGGGTTAAATGAAAAACTGTTTTTT
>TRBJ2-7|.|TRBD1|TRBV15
CATSPDSVARDRVRYEQYF
TGTGCCACCTCTCCCGACTCCGTGGCCCGGGACAGGGTACGCTACGAGCAGTACTTC
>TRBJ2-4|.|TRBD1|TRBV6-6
CASTLQGASGKNIQYF
TGTGCCAGCACTTTACAGGGGGCCTCGGGCAAAAACATTCAGTACTTC
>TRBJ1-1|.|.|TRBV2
CASSDWRNTEAFF
TGTGCCAGCAGTGATTGGAGGAACACTGAAGCTTTCTTT
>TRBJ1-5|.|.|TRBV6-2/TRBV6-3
CASGARGNQPQHF
TGTGCCAGCGGAGCCCGGGGCAATCAGCCCCAGCATTTT
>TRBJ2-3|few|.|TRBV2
CASSGTEVYTDTQYF
TGTGCCAGCAGTGGGACGGAAGTTTACACAGATACGCAGTATTTT
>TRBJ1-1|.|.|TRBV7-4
CASMGIMNTEAFF
TGTGCCAGCATGGGTATAATGAACACTGAAGCTTTCTTT
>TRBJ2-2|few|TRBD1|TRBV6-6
CASHRGQGGELFF
TGTGCCAGCCACAGGGGGCAAGGCGGGGAGCTGTTTTTT
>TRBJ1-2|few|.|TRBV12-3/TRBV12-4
CASSLTVRGFGYTF
TGTGCCAGCAGTTTAACAGTAAGAGGTTTCGGCTACACCTTC
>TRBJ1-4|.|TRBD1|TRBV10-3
CAISDYRGQGEKLFF
TGTGCCATCAGTGATTACAGGGGGCAGGGAGAAAAACTGTTTTTT
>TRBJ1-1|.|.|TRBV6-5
CASSYSGGGGTEAFF
TGTGCCAGCAGTTACTCGGGAGGGGGTGGCACTGAAGCTTTCTTT
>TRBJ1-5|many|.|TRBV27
CASSLSRRGNQPQHF
TGTGCCAGCAGTTTAAGTCGGCGGGGCAATCAGCCCCAGCATTTT
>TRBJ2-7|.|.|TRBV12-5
CASGRNYEQYF
TGTGCTAGTGGTCGAAACTACGAGCAGTACTTC
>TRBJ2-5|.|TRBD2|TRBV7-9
CASSPDSGLGETQYF
TGTGCCAGCAGCCCGGACTCGGGACTAGGAGAGACCCAGTACTTC
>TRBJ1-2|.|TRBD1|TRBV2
CASSEALQGQGSGLYGYTF
TGTGCCAGCAGTGAAGCGCTTCAAGGACAGGGGAGCGGGCTCTATGGCTACACCTTC
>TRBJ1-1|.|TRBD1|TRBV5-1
CASSRGDRGPTEAFF
TGCGCCAGCTCCAGGGGAGACAGGGGGCCCACTGAAGCTTTCTTT
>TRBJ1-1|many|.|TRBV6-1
CASSDRAGTEAFF
TGTGCCAGCAGTGACAGGGCCGGCACTGAAGCTTTCTTT
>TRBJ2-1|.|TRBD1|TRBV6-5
CASSSGTGSFSSYNEQFF
TGTGCCAGCAGTTCCGGGACAGGGTCTTTCAGCTCCTACAATGAGCAGTTCTTC
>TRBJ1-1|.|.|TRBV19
CASSAMMNTEAFF
TGTGCCAGTAGTGCAATGATGAACACTGAAGCTTTCTTT
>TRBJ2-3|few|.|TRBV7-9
CASSLSRDRSTDTQYF
TGTGCCAGCAGCTTAAGTAGGGACCGATCCACAGATACGCAGTATTTT
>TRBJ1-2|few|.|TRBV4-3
CASSQDRTRGAYGYTF
TGCGCCAGCAGCCAAGATAGAACCCGGGGGGCTTATGGCTACACCTTC
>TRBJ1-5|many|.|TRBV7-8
CASSLGFTGYSNQPQHF
TGTGCCAGCAGCTTAGGTTTCACAGGCTATAGCAATCAGCCCCAGCATTTT
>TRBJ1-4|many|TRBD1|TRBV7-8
CASRSPRDRGLSTNEKLFF
TGTGCCAGCAGATCTCCCCGGGACAGGGGGCTTTCGACTAATGAAAAACTGTTTTTT
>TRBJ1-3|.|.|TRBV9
CASKEVSGNTIYF
TGTGCCAGCAAAGAAGTATCGGGAAACACCATATATTTT
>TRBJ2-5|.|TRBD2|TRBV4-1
CASSQGNLRGEETQYF
TGCGCCAGCAGCCAAGGGAACTTGCGGGGGGAAGAGACCCAGTACTTC
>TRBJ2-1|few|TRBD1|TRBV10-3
CAISYQGEAVSYNEQFF
TGTGCCATCAGTTATCAGGGGGAAGCGGTTTCCTACAATGAGCAGTTCTTC
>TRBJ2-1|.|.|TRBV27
CASRPGHEVPGSSYNEQFF
TGTGCCAGCAGACCGGGACACGAGGTCCCCGGGTCCTCCTACAATGAGCAGTTCTTC
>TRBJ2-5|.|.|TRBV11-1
CVSSLNFDSNQETQYF
TGTGTCAGCAGCTTAAACTTCGACTCGAATCAAGAGACCCAGTACTTC
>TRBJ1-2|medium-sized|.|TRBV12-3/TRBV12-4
CASSPAINYGYTF
TGTGCCAGCAGTCCAGCAATCAACTATGGCTACACCTTC
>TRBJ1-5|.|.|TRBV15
CATSRGRNQPQHF
TGTGCCACCAGCAGAGGCCGTAATCAGCCCCAGCATTTT
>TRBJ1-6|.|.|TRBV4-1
CASSQDSRFNSPLHF
TGCGCCAGCAGCCAAGACTCCCGCTTCAATTCACCCCTCCACTTT
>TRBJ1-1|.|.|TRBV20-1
CSAEEGREAFF
TGCAGTGCTGAAGAGGGGCGGGAAGCTTTCTTT
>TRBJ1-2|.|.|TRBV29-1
CSAARSGVEGYTF
TGCAGCGCCGCTCGGTCCGGGGTTGAAGGCTACACCTTC
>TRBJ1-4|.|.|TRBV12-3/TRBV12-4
CASSLAAPTRNEKLFF
TGTGCCAGCAGTTTAGCGGCCCCCACGAGGAATGAAAAACTGTTTTTT
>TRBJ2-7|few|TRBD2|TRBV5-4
CASSYGGAENEQYF
TGTGCCAGCAGCTACGGGGGGGCAGAAAACGAGCAGTACTTC
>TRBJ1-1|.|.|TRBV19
CASTLYATGNTEAFF
TGTGCCAGCACCCTATATGCAACAGGCAACACTGAAGCTTTCTTT
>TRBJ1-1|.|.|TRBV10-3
CAISERGDTEAFF
TGTGCCATCAGTGAGAGGGGGGACACTGAAGCTTTCTTT
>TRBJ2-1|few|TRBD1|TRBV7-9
CASSSTGTGNEQFF
TGTGCCAGCAGCTCCACCGGGACAGGGAATGAGCAGTTCTTC